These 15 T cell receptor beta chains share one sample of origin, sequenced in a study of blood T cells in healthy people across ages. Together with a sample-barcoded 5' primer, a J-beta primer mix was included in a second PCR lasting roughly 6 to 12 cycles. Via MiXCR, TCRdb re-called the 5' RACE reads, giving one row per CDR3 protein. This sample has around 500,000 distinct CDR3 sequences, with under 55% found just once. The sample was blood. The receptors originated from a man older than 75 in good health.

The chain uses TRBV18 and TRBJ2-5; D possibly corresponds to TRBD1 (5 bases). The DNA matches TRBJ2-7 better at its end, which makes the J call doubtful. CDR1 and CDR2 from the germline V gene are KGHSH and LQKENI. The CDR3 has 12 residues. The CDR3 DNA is TGTGCCAGCGCAGCCGACAGTTACGAGCAGTACTTC. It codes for CASAADSYEQYF.

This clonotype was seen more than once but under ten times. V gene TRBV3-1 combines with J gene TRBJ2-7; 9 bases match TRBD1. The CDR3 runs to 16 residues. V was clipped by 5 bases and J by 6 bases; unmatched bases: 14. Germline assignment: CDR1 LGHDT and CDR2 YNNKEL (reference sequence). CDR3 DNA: TGTGCCAGCAGCTATACCGGGACAGGGTTTCTCGTCGAGCAGTACTTC. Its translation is CASSYTGTGFLVEQYF.

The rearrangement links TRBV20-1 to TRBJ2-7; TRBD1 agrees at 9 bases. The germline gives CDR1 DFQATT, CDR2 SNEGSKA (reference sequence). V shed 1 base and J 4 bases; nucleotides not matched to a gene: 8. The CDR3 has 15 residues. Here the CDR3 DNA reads TGCAGTGCTAGAGCACCCGGACAGGGGAGGTACGAGCAGTACTTC. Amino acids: CSARAPGQGRYEQYF.

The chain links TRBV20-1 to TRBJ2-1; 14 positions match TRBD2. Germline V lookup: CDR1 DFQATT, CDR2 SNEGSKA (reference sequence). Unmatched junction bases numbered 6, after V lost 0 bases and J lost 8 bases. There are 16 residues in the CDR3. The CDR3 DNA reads TGCAGTGCTAGAGATCCGACTAGCGGGGGGGCCCATGAGCAGTTCTTC. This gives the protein CSARDPTSGGAHEQFF.

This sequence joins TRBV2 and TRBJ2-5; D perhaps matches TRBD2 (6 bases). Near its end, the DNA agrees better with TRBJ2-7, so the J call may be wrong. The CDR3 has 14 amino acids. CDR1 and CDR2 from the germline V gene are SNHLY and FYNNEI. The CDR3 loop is CASSGGMGGDEQYF. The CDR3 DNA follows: TGTGCCAGCAGTGGAGGTATGGGAGGCGACGAGCAGTACTTC.

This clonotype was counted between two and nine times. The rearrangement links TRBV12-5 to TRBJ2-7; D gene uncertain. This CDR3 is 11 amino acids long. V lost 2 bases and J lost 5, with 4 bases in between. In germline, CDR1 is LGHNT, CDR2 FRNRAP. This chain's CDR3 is CASGLFHEQYF. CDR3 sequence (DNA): TGTGCTAGTGGTTTGTTCCACGAGCAGTACTTC.

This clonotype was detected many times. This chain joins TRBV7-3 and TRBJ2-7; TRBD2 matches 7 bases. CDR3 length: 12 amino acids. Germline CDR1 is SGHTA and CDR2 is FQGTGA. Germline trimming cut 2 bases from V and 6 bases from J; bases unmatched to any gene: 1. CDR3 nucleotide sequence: TGTGCCAGCAGCTTACCTAGCGGCGAGCAGTACTTC. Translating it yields CASSLPSGEQYF. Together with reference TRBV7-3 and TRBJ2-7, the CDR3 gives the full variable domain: GAGVSQTPSNKVTEKGKYVELRCDPISGHTALYWYRQSLGQGPEFLIYFQGTGAADDSGLPNDRFFAVRPEGSVSTLKIQRTERGDSAVYLCASSLPSGEQYFGPGTRLTVT.

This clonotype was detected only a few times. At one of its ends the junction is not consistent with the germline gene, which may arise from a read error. The CDR3 sequence: CASSSRGLRRAFF. DNA for the CDR3: TGTGCTAGCAGCTCGCGAGGTCTGAGAAGGGCTTTCTTT. This sequence joins TRBV7-9 and TRBJ1-1; D is undetermined. Per germline, CDR1 SEHNR and CDR2 FQNEAQ (reference sequence). The CDR3 spans 13 residues.

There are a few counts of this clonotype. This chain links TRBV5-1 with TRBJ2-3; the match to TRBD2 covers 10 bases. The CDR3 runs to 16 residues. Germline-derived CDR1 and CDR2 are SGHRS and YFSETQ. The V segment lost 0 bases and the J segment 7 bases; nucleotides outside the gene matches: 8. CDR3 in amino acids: CASSLDGLAAANTQYF. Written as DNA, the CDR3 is TGCGCCAGCAGCTTGGATGGACTAGCGGCCGCAAATACGCAGTATTTT.

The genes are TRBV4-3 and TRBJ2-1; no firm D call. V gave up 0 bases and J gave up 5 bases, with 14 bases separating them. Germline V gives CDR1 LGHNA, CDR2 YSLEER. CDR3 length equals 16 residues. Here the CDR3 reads CASSQDLAWQNNEQFF. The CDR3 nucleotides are TGCGCCAGCAGCCAAGATCTTGCTTGGCAGAACAATGAGCAGTTCTTC.

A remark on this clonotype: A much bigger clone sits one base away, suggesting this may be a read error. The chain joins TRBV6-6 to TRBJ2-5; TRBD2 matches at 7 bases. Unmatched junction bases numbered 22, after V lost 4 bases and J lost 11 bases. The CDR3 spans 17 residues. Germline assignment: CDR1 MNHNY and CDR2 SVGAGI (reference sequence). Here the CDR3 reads CASSSPPGREISNEQYF. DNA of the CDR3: TGTGCCAGCAGTTCTCCTCCGGGGCGGGAGATAAGCAATGAGCAGTACTTC.

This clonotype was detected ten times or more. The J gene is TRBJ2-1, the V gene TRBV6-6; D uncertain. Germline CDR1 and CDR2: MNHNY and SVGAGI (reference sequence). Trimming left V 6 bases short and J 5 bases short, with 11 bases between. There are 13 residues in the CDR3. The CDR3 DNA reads TGTGCCAGCAGGGCCCCGGTAGACAATGAGCAGTTCTTC. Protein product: CASRAPVDNEQFF.

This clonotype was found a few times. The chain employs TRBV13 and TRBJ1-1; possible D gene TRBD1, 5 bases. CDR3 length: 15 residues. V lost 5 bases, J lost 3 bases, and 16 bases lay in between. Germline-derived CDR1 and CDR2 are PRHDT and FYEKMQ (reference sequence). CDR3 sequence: CASSLDGGRDTEAFF. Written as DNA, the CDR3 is TGTGCCAGCAGCCTAGACGGGGGGAGGGACACTGAAGCTTTCTTT.

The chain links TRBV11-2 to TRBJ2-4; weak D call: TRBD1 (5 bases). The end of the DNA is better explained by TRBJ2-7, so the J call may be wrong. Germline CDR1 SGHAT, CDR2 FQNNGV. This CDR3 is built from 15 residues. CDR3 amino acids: CASSLDHGRVYEQYF. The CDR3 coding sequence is TGTGCCAGCAGCTTAGATCACGGCAGGGTGTACGAGCAGTACTTC.

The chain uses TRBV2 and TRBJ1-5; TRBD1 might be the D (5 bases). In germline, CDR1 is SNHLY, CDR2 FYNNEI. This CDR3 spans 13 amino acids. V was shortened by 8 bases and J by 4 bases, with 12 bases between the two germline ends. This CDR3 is CASRVDSNQPQHF. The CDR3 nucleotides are TGTGCCAGCCGAGTTGACAGTAATCAGCCCCAGCATTTT.